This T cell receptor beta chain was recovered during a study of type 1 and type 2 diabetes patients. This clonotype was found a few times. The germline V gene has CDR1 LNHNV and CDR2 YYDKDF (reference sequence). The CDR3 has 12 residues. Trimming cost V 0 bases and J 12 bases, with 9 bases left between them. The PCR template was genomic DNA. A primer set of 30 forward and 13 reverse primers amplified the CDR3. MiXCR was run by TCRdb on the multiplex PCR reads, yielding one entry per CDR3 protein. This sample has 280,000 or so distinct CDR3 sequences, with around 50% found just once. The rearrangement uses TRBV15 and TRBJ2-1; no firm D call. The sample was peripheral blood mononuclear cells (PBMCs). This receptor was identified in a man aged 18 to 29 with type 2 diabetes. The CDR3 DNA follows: TGTGCCACCAGCAGAGAAGACCGTTGGCAGTTCTTC. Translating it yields CATSREDRWQFF.